These 22 T cell receptor beta chains share one sample of origin, sequenced in a study of cytotoxic CD8 clonotypes in ibrutinib-treated CLL. Profiling relied on immunoSEQ multiplex PCR, and the TCRdb table lists in-frame clones only, not all of them. The sample shows 40,000 to 55,000 clones, around four fifths of them seen only once. Here the sequenced sample was PBMCs, taken after 24 months of ibrutinib treatment. The receptor source for this set is a human donor with chronic lymphocytic leukemia.

The chain employs TRBV11-2 and TRBJ2-5; 12 bases are shared with TRBD2. The germline CDR1 and CDR2 sequences are SGHAT and FQNNGV. The V segment lost 1 base and the J segment 8 bases; nucleotides outside the gene matches: 2. This CDR3 region has 14 residues. CDR3 nucleotides: TGTGCCAGCAGCTTAGGGACTAGCGGGGTAACCCAGTACTTC. Translated: CASSLGTSGVTQYF.

V is TRBV14 and J is TRBJ2-1, with TRBD2 identical over 8 bases. Germline V lookup: CDR1 SGHDN, CDR2 FVKESK. The ends lost 4 bases at V and 4 bases at J; junction bases unmatched: 9. CDR3 size: 16 residues. CDR3 residues: CASSPLGGRTYNEQFF. The CDR3 DNA reads TGTGCCAGCAGCCCTCTGGGCGGGAGGACTTACAATGAGCAGTTCTTC.

The chain links TRBV5-1 to TRBJ1-2, with D unclear. V lost 0 bases and J 8 bases, leaving 11 bases between the germline ends. This CDR3 has 13 residues. Per germline, CDR1 SGHRS and CDR2 YFSETQ. The CDR3: CASSLEEGLGYTF. CDR3 DNA sequence: TGCGCCAGCAGCTTGGAGGAGGGCCTGGGCTACACCTTC.

The V call is TRBV10-1, the J call TRBJ2-2; 7 nucleotides match TRBD2. The germline V gene has CDR1 WNHNN and CDR2 SYGVQD (reference sequence). V shed 3 bases, J shed 1 base, and the junction held 11 bases outside the gene matches. The CDR3 loop spans 18 amino acids. For the CDR3, the DNA is TGCGCCAGCAGTGAATCCCCCTTCCTAGCGGAGAACACCGGGGAGCTGTTTTTT. Protein sequence: CASSESPFLAENTGELFF.

The rearrangement links TRBV18 to TRBJ1-5; the D is unclear. The ends were cut back, 3 bases at V and 4 bases at J, with 7 bases in the middle. The CDR3 totals 13 residues. Germline loops: CDR1 KGHSH, CDR2 LQKENI. The CDR3 loop reads CASSPYQNQPQHF. Written as DNA, the CDR3 is TGTGCCAGCTCACCCTACCAGAATCAGCCCCAGCATTTT.

CDR3 residues: CASSPGWDRGRGQYF. For the CDR3, the DNA is TGTGCCAGCAGCCCAGGATGGGACAGGGGGCGCGGGCAGTACTTC. J is TRBJ2-7 and V is TRBV7-8; 12 bases match TRBD1. Germline lookup yields CDR1 SGHVS and CDR2 FQNEAQ. The CDR3 spans 15 residues. V dropped 5 bases and J dropped 9; count of bases not matched to a gene: 11. Full variable domain (missing parts from reference TRBV7-8 and TRBJ2-7): GAGVSQSPRYKVAKRGQDVALRCDPISGHVSLFWYQQALGQGPEFLTYFQNEAQLDKSGLPSDRFFAERPEGSVSTLKIQRTQQEDSAVYLCASSPGWDRGRGQYFGPGTRLTVT.

V gene TRBV5-1 combines with J gene TRBJ2-1; D unresolved. Germline loops: CDR1 SGHRS, CDR2 YFSETQ. V gave up 1 base and J gave up 8 bases, with 10 bases separating them. The CDR3 runs 13 residues. The CDR3 loop reads CASSLLVGDEQFF. In nucleotides, the CDR3 is TGCGCCAGCAGCTTGCTAGTAGGCGATGAGCAGTTCTTC.

This chain uses TRBV7-6 with TRBJ2-5; D uncertain. The CDR3 is 13 amino acids. The V gene lost 1 base and the J gene lost 4 bases, with 7 bases spanning the gap. Germline V lookup: CDR1 SGHVS, CDR2 FNYEAQ. This chain's CDR3 is CASSLGWSETQYF. The CDR3 DNA follows: TGTGCCAGCAGCTTAGGTTGGTCAGAGACCCAGTACTTC.

V is TRBV10-3 and J is TRBJ1-6; D is unclear. This CDR3 is built from 11 residues. CDR1 and CDR2 (germline): ENHRY, SYGVKD. CDR3 DNA: TGTGCACCTATCAGGAATTCACCCCTCCACTTT. Residues: CAPIRNSPLHF.

CDR3 DNA: TGTGCCATCACCCCAGGGCAGCAGGATACGCAGTATTTT. It yields the protein CAITPGQQDTQYF. This rearrangement joins TRBV10-3 to TRBJ2-3; a weak D match, TRBD1 (5 bases). Germline V gives CDR1 ENHRY, CDR2 SYGVKD. The CDR3 runs 13 residues. V was shortened by 7 bases and J by 6 bases, with 14 bases between the two germline ends.

This clone was detected only a few times. This chain joins TRBV4-2 and TRBJ1-5; no reliable D call. The CDR3 spans 13 residues. The ends were cut back, 0 bases at V and 7 bases at J, with 7 bases in the middle. The germline V gene encodes CDR1 LGHNA and CDR2 YNFKEQ. Written as DNA, the CDR3 is TGTGCCAGCAGCCAAGACCGGATCCAGCCCCAGCATTTT. Amino acids: CASSQDRIQPQHF.

This sequence joins TRBV27 and TRBJ1-1; D is ambiguous. Germline V CDR1 and CDR2: MNHEY, SMNVEV (reference sequence). V lost 3 bases and J 1 base, leaving 9 bases between the germline ends. The CDR3 covers 14 residues. CDR3: CASSFRLENTEAFF. CDR3 nucleotides: TGTGCCAGCAGTTTTCGACTCGAGAACACTGAAGCTTTCTTT.

This chain connects TRBV30 to TRBJ1-1; D is uncertain. Germline V CDR1 and CDR2: GTSNPN, SVGIG (reference sequence). This CDR3 has 12 amino acids. Trimming took off 0 bases at V and 4 bases at J, with 6 bases between the two ends. The CDR3 nucleotides read TGTGCCTGGAGTGTCGGCGGCACTGAAGCTTTCTTT. It codes for CAWSVGGTEAFF.

The chain links TRBV21-1 to TRBJ1-2. TRBV21-1 represents a pseudogene. The CDR3 sequence is 11 residues long. Written as DNA, the CDR3 is TGTGCCAGCACCCCCGATTTCGGCTACACCTTC. It encodes CASTPDFGYTF.

The CDR3 loop reads CASKTGTTSTDTQYF. The DNA of the CDR3 is TGTGCCAGCAAAACCGGGACTACTAGCACAGATACGCAGTATTTT. The chain employs TRBV27 and TRBJ2-3, with 7 bases aligning to TRBD2. Unmatched junction bases numbered 7, after V lost 7 bases and J lost 0 bases. Germline V gene sequence: CDR1 MNHEY, CDR2 SMNVEV (reference sequence). The CDR3 covers 15 residues.

The V gene is TRBV30, the J gene TRBJ1-2; possible D gene TRBD1, 6 bases. The V gene's germline CDR1 is GTSNPN and CDR2 SVGIG (reference sequence). The CDR3 runs 13 residues. The V and J ends lost 4 bases and 8 bases respectively, with 17 bases between them. In DNA form, the CDR3 reads TGTGCCTGGACGGACAGTGGGAGGGACGGCTACACCTTC. This gives the protein CAWTDSGRDGYTF.

The chain carries TRBV9 and TRBJ2-5; 10 bases align to TRBD2. The trim removed 3 bases at V and 4 bases at J, leaving 9 bases unmatched. This CDR3 is built from 16 residues. Germline CDR1 is SGDLS and CDR2 is YYNGEE. The CDR3 DNA reads as TGTGCCAGCAGCGGAGTTAGCGGGAGGCCCTCAGAGACCCAGTACTTC. Encoded protein: CASSGVSGRPSETQYF.

This clone showed up just once. J is TRBJ2-2 and V is TRBV28, with 15 nucleotides matching TRBD2. This CDR3 has 20 residues. J was trimmed by 5 bases and V by 2 bases; bases with no gene match: 12. The germline V gene has CDR1 MDHEN and CDR2 SYDVKM. The CDR3 nucleotides read TGTGCCAGCAGTTTACCCCCGTGGACTAGCGGGAGGGCGAGTACCGGGGAGCTGTTTTTT. It encodes CASSLPPWTSGRASTGELFF.

As regards this clone: At one of its ends the junction is not consistent with the germline gene, which may arise from a read error. The V call is TRBV6-1, the J call TRBJ2-7; D remains ambiguous. This CDR3 spans 11 amino acids. Germline V gene data show CDR1 as MNHNS and CDR2 as SASEGT. The CDR3: CASSEVGSHDF. DNA for the CDR3: TGTGCCAGCAGTGAAGTCGGGTCACACGACTTC.

With respect to this clone: The sample holds other DNA sequences that translate to the same CDR3. V usage is TRBV27 and J usage is TRBJ2-1; perhaps TRBD2 as D (5 bases). Germline CDR1 MNHEY, CDR2 SMNVEV (reference sequence). The CDR3 is 11 amino acids. The V gene lost 5 bases and the J gene lost 9 bases, with 8 bases spanning the gap. This CDR3 reads CASSLRGEQFF. The CDR3 DNA reads as TGTGCCAGCAGTCTCCGGGGTGAGCAGTTCTTC.

In DNA form, the CDR3 reads TGTGCCAGTAGTACGGGGGGTTATGGCTACACCTTC. Amino acid sequence: CASSTGGYGYTF. The chain combines TRBV19 with TRBJ1-2, with D possibly being TRBD1 (5 bases). Trimming cost V 4 bases and J 5 bases, with 8 bases left between them. Germline assignment: CDR1 LNHDA and CDR2 SQIVND (reference sequence). The CDR3 runs 12 residues.

This chain joins TRBV7-2 and TRBJ1-4; 8 bases agree with TRBD1. V trimming: 5 bases; J trimming: 5 bases; junction bases outside the gene matches: 7. The CDR3 runs 15 residues. The germline CDR1 and CDR2 sequences are SGHTA and FQGNSA. CDR3: CASSHDRGKNEKLFF. The CDR3 DNA reads as TGTGCCAGCAGCCACGACAGGGGTAAAAATGAAAAACTGTTTTTT. The full variable domain, completed using reference TRBV7-2 and TRBJ1-4, is GAGVSQSPSNKVTEKGKDVELRCDPISGHTALYWYRQSLGQGLEFLIYFQGNSAPDKSGLPSDRFSAERTGGSVSTLTIQRTQQEDSAVYLCASSHDRGKNEKLFFGSGTQLSVL.